This T cell receptor beta chain stems from a study of T cells after posttransplantation cyclophosphamide. For this clone: Antigen specificity is unknown.

V trimming: 5 bases; J trimming: 4 bases; junction bases outside the gene matches: 7. Germline values: CDR1 LNHDA, CDR2 SQIVND (reference sequence). The CDR3 totals 16 residues. This table comes from immunoSEQ multiplex PCR, and its TCRdb copy is limited to in-frame clones, with some not included. The repertoire consists of some 66,000 clones, with 80% to 95% occurring once and the leading ten covering under 3%. Study-level points and caveats: Recipient CMV seropositivity and CMV reactivation strongly tracked TRB clonality. Tissue-infiltrating T cells from skin or gut overlapped little with blood T cells.

The genes are TRBV19 and TRBJ2-3; 12 bases align to TRBD2. This receptor was taken from a woman aged 25-40 years in good health and a related stem cell transplant donor. The specimen sequenced was PBMCs. CDR3 nucleotides: TGTGCCAGTAGTCATCTAGCGGGGGGGCTAGCAGATACGCAGTATTTT. This sequence encodes CASSHLAGGLADTQYF.